One T cell receptor beta chain is described in this entry. Germline V lookup: CDR1 LNHDA, CDR2 SQIVND (reference sequence). The CDR3 runs to 15 residues. V shed 5 bases and J 2 bases; nucleotides not matched to a gene: 6. This entry is derived from a study of blood T cell repertoires in COVID-19. Method: immunoSEQ multiplex PCR; TCRdb's copy keeps in-frame clones and lacks some. The data contain approximately 130,000 clones, approximately 84% of them singletons. Sequencing was carried out using peripheral blood. The TCR sequence derives from a human donor in a cohort sampled during active COVID-19. The J gene is TRBJ2-7, the V gene TRBV19; 10 bases are shared with TRBD2. Here the CDR3 DNA reads TGTGCCAGTAGTCCGTTAGCGGGGGGCACCTACGAGCAGTACTTC. It yields the protein CASSPLAGGTYEQYF.